One TCR beta chain is described in this entry. This specimen comes from a study of blood T cell repertoires in COVID-19. Overall study: COVID-19 samples, acute and convalescent, were from the United States, Italy and Spain. The cDNA or gDNA used as material had been derived from T cells, B-cell-depleted T cells, or PBMCs.

V shed 7 bases and J shed 0 bases, with 16 bases lying between them. CDR3 length: 16 amino acids. The germline gives CDR1 LNHDA, CDR2 SQIVND (reference sequence). Measured with immunoSEQ multiplex PCR; TCRdb has only the in-frame clones, and not every one. The table lists tens of thousands of clones, roughly four fifths of them singletons. This TCR was recovered from a man aged 55 to 70 with acute or convalescent COVID-19. This chain uses TRBV19 with TRBJ1-3; D is uncertain. The sequencing sample was made of peripheral blood. Here the CDR3 reads CASNLGDSSSGNTIYF. Here the CDR3 DNA reads TGTGCCAGTAACCTGGGAGACTCAAGCTCTGGAAACACCATATATTTT.